The sequence of this T cell receptor beta chain was determined in a study of T cells in Graves' hyperthyroidism and ophthalmopathy. Study conclusions and caveats: Blood samples included most of the expanded thyroid clonotypes exceeding 0.001.

Patients were excluded because of uncontrolled infection, other autoimmune disease, pregnancy or lactation. Fresh peripheral blood, less than 11 ml of it, supplied the PBMCs. Using RNA transcripts as the source, TCR beta CDR3 regions were amplified. The study used the HTBI primer set for a first-round RT-PCR of the TCR CDR3. TCRdb called the multiplex PCR reads again in MiXCR, with one record for every CDR3 protein. Of 690,000 or so distinct CDR3 sequences detected, approximately 19% appear once; the ten largest clones hold 15% to 20%. A few counts support this clonotype. Antigen unknown. The sequenced sample was blood. The TCR was taken from a woman aged 45-65 years with Graves' hyperthyroidism that later progressed to Graves' ophthalmopathy.

The CDR3 coding sequence is TGTGCCAGCAGCACCCTAGGGGACTCTAGCTCCTACAATGAGCAGTTCTTC. Its protein is CASSTLGDSSSYNEQFF. V gene TRBV27 combines with J gene TRBJ2-1; D might be TRBD2 (6 bases). Trimming took off 6 bases at V and 0 bases at J, with 18 bases between the two ends. CDR3 size: 17 residues. The germline CDR1 and CDR2 sequences are MNHEY and SMNVEV (reference sequence).